What follows are 15 T cell receptor beta chains derived from one specimen sequenced in a study of shared clonotypes between healthy human individuals. The repertoire was sequenced with immunoSEQ multiplex PCR; TCRdb's copy has only in-frame clones and lacks some. The repertoire holds roughly 1,500,000 clones, with 98% to 99% as singletons. Sequences were obtained from naive CD4+ T cells sorted from blood. The subset denotes: CD45RA+ positively selected. Source of these receptors: a man aged 25 to 40 in good health.

V is TRBV9 and J is TRBJ1-1, with a possible D match to TRBD1 (6 bases). V lost 4 bases and J lost 11, with 30 bases in between. The CDR3 is 17 amino acids. The germline gives CDR1 SGDLS, CDR2 YYNGEE. The CDR3 reads CASSPPVQGLGTRHAFF. The CDR3 nucleotides read TGTGCCAGCAGCCCCCCTGTACAGGGCCTAGGGACTCGACATGCTTTCTTT.

The chain combines TRBV15 with TRBJ1-2; D is uncertain. With 5 bases removed from V and 5 bases from J, the gap between germline ends came to 12 bases. The germline CDR1 and CDR2 sequences are LNHNV and YYDKDF (reference sequence). The CDR3 extends over 13 amino acids. CDR3 sequence: CATSPPVGYGYTF. In DNA, the CDR3 is TGTGCCACCAGCCCCCCGGTCGGGTATGGCTACACCTTC.

The chain uses TRBV5-1 and TRBJ2-2; perhaps TRBD1 as D (6 bases). Germline values: CDR1 SGHRS, CDR2 YFSETQ. The CDR3 loop spans 15 amino acids. Trimming shortened V by 6 bases and J by 1 base, and 13 bases separated the two germline ends. The CDR3 sequence: CASNPGQKNTGELFF. DNA for the CDR3: TGCGCCAGCAACCCGGGACAAAAGAACACCGGGGAGCTGTTTTTT.

The J gene is TRBJ2-7, the V gene TRBV11-2; unclear D gene. The CDR3 sequence is 15 residues long. Germline values: CDR1 SGHAT, CDR2 FQNNGV. The V end was cut by 6 bases, the J end by 6 bases, with 21 bases between. Here the CDR3 DNA reads TGTGCCAGCAGGAAAACCCGGCCGGGCAGTAGCGAGCAGTACTTC. Its translation is CASRKTRPGSSEQYF.

This sequence joins TRBV28 and TRBJ1-5; no firm D call. The germline V gene has CDR1 MDHEN and CDR2 SYDVKM. The V gene lost 0 bases and the J gene lost 0 bases, with 6 bases spanning the gap. This CDR3 comprises 15 residues. The CDR3 DNA reads as TGTGCCAGCAGTTTATGGTCACTTAGCAATCAGCCCCAGCATTTT. It yields the protein CASSLWSLSNQPQHF.

The chain joins TRBV19 to TRBJ2-3, with 8 positions matching TRBD2. Germline CDR1 LNHDA, CDR2 SQIVND (reference sequence). V was pared by 4 bases and J by 4 bases, with 10 bases of the junction left unmatched. The CDR3 sequence is 16 residues long. The CDR3 loop reads CASSTRTSPGADTQYF. DNA for the CDR3: TGTGCCAGTAGTACAAGGACTAGCCCCGGGGCAGATACGCAGTATTTT.

The V and J genes are TRBV4-1 and TRBJ2-3; D is unclear. The germline V gene has CDR1 MGHRA and CDR2 YSYEKL. This CDR3 is 15 amino acids long. Deletions cut 2 bases from V and 1 base from J, with 10 bases between. CDR3 nucleotide sequence: TGCGCCAGCAGCCAACCCCCCGGTGGCACAGATACGCAGTATTTT. As protein: CASSQPPGGTDTQYF.

The chain links TRBV7-8 to TRBJ2-1, with TRBD2 identical over 8 bases. Germline CDR1 is SGHVS and CDR2 is FQNEAQ. The length of the CDR3 is 15 residues. Unmatched junction bases numbered 14, after V lost 1 base and J lost 15 bases. The DNA of the CDR3 is TGTGCCAGCAGCTTAGGCCGGGGGCTAGCGGGCTATCCGTTCTTC. Residues: CASSLGRGLAGYPFF.

This clone was observed a single time. The genes are TRBV7-9 and TRBJ2-3; 9 bases line up with TRBD2. CDR1 is SEHNR, CDR2 FQNEAQ, per germline (reference sequence). There are 15 residues in the CDR3. J gave up 6 bases and V 4 bases, and 8 bases lay outside the gene matches. The DNA of the CDR3 is TGTGCCAGCAGCTCCGTTAGCGGGAGCATGGATACGCAGTATTTT. Encoded protein: CASSSVSGSMDTQYF. Variable domain in full (rest from reference TRBV7-9 and TRBJ2-3): DTGVSQNPRHKITKRGQNVTFRCDPISEHNRLYWYRQTLGQGPEFLTYFQNEAQLEKSRLLSDRFSAERPKGSFSTLEIQRTEQGDSAMYLCASSSVSGSMDTQYFGPGTRLTVL.

The rearrangement joins TRBV5-1 to TRBJ2-1; no definite D call. CDR1 is SGHRS, CDR2 YFSETQ, per germline. The CDR3 runs to 16 residues. Trimming shortened V by 4 bases and J by 3 bases, and 17 bases separated the two germline ends. The CDR3 DNA sequence: TGCGCCAGCAGCCCAGAGGCTCAAACCATCTACAATGAGCAGTTCTTC. It yields the protein CASSPEAQTIYNEQFF.

In regard to this clone: This specimen includes other DNA sequences encoding the same CDR3. The chain carries TRBV5-4 and TRBJ2-1, with no clear D. The length of the CDR3 is 12 residues. Germline loops: CDR1 SGHNT, CDR2 YYREEE (reference sequence). The germline V and J ends were trimmed by 0 bases and 4 bases, with 2 bases remaining between them. The CDR3 coding sequence is TGTGCCAGCAGCTTGGATTACAATGAGCAGTTCTTC. Encoded protein: CASSLDYNEQFF.

The J gene is TRBJ2-1, the V gene TRBV10-3; D remains unclear. CDR3 length: 15 amino acids. V was clipped by 5 bases and J by 0 bases, with 11 bases between them. Germline V lookup: CDR1 ENHRY, CDR2 SYGVKD. The CDR3 bases are TGTGCCATCAGTCAGACCGCGAGCTCCTACAATGAGCAGTTCTTC. Its protein product is CAISQTASSYNEQFF.

A single count supports this clone. The chain recombines TRBV28 with TRBJ1-2, with a possible D match to TRBD1 (5 bases). V shed 7 bases and J shed 4 bases, with 13 bases lying between them. The CDR3 runs to 13 residues. The germline V gene has CDR1 MDHEN and CDR2 SYDVKM. CDR3 sequence reads: CASKWRDSYGYTF. The CDR3, as DNA: TGTGCCAGCAAATGGCGGGACTCCTATGGCTACACCTTC.

The genes are TRBV19 and TRBJ1-1; D call uncertain. Germline V CDR1 and CDR2: LNHDA, SQIVND (reference sequence). CDR3 length: 13 residues. V lost 5 bases to trimming and J lost 1 base, with 8 bases between them. CDR3 sequence (DNA): TGTGCCAGTAGTCCTAATGCGAACACTGAAGCTTTCTTT. The encoded protein is CASSPNANTEAFF.

This clone came up once. The chain has TRBV6-6 and TRBJ2-1, with 9 bases identical to TRBD1. Germline V CDR1 and CDR2: MNHNY, SVGAGI (reference sequence). CDR3 length equals 15 residues. The V gene end was trimmed by 6 bases and the J gene end by 9 bases; junction bases not matched to a gene: 12. Here the CDR3 DNA reads TGTGCCAGCAGGGACAGGGGATCGGGTTCGGTTGAGCAGTTCTTC. Its translation is CASRDRGSGSVEQFF.